This T cell receptor beta chain is from a study of blood T cell repertoires in COVID-19. The V end lost 2 bases, the J end lost 0 bases, and 4 bases lay between the germline ends. The CDR3 length is 14 residues. In germline, CDR1 is MRHNA, CDR2 SNTAGT. Sequencing used immunoSEQ multiplex PCR; TCRdb keeps in-frame clones, though not all of them. The sample carries about 150,000 clones, approximately 85% recorded once. The sequenced material came from peripheral blood. V and J are TRBV6-4 and TRBJ2-2; D not certain. The source is a woman aged 55-70 years with COVID-19, enrolled during active disease. CDR3 bases: TGTGCCAGCAGTGACGCGCCGAACACCGGGGAGCTGTTTTTT. This gives the protein CASSDAPNTGELFF.